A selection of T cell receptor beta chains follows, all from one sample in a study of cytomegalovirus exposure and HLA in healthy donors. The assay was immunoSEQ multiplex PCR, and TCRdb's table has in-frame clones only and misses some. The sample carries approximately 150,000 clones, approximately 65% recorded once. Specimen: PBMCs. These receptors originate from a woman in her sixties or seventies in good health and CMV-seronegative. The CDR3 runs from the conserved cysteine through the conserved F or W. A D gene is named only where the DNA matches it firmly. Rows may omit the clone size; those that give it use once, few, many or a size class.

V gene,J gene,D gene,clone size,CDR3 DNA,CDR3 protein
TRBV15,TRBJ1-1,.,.,TGTGCCACCTCCTACAGTAAGAACACTGAAGCTTTCTTT,CATSYSKNTEAFF
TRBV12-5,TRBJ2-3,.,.,TGTGCTAGTGGTTTGCCGGCGGAGGGAGATACGCAGTATTTT,CASGLPAEGDTQYF
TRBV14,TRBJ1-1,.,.,TGTGCCAGCAGCCAACTCTTTGGGAGGGGAAGGACTGAAGCTTTCTTT,CASSQLFGRGRTEAFF
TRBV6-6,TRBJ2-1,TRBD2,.,TGTGCCAGCAGTTACTCACTAGCGGGGAATGAGCAGTTCTTC,CASSYSLAGNEQFF
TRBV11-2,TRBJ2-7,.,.,TGTGCCAGCAGCTTCCCCCCTTACAGCAACTACGAGCAGTACTTC,CASSFPPYSNYEQYF
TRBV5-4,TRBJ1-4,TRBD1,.,TGTGCCAGCAGCCAAAGACAGGGAATTAATGAAAAACTGTTTTTT,CASSQRQGINEKLFF
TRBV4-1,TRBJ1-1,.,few,TGCGCCAGCAGCCAAGATCAGGGGCCAGGCACTGAAGCTTTCTTT,CASSQDQGPGTEAFF
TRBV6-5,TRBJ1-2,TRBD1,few,TGTGCCAGCAGTTACGGGACAGGGGATTATGGCTACACCTTC,CASSYGTGDYGYTF
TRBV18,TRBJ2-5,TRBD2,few,TGTGCCAGCTCACCCCTGAGCGGGAGTGGGGAGACCCAGTACTTC,CASSPLSGSGETQYF
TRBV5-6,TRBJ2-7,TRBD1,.,TGTGCCAGCAGCTACACCGGGACAGTCAAGGTCGAGCAGTACTTC,CASSYTGTVKVEQYF
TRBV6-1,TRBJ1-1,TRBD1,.,TGTGCCAGCAGTGAAACGGGACAGGGGGTCACTGAAGCTTTCTTT,CASSETGQGVTEAFF
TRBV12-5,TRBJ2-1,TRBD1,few,TGTGCTAGTGGTCTCGGACAGGGTGACGTGGCTGAGCAGTTCTTC,CASGLGQGDVAEQFF
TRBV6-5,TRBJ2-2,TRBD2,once,TGTGCCAGCAGTTATGTAAGCGGGAGTCCCTTCGGGGAGCTGTTTTTT,CASSYVSGSPFGELFF
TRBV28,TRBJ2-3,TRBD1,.,TGTGCCAGCAGTTTCCCACAGGGGGTTGGGGATACGCAGTATTTT,CASSFPQGVGDTQYF
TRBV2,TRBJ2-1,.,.,TGTGCCAGCAGTGAAAGGGGACTCGGCTACAATGAGCAGTTCTTC,CASSERGLGYNEQFF
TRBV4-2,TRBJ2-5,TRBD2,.,TGTGCCAGCAGCCAAGAACCAGGCGGGAGCGGGGGGACCCAGTACTTC,CASSQEPGGSGGTQYF
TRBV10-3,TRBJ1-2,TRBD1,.,TGTGCCATCACCTCGGGACAGGGGGCGAATGGCTACACCTTC,CAITSGQGANGYTF
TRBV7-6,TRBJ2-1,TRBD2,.,TGTGCCAGCAGCTCGATCCCCGTCGAAGCTAGCGGGGGGTACAATGAGCAGTTCTTC,CASSSIPVEASGGYNEQFF
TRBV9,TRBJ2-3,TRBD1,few,TGTGCCAGCAGCGTCGAAGAAGGGACAGTGAGTTATGCTACGCAGTATTTT,CASSVEEGTVSYATQYF
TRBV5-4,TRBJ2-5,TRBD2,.,TGTGCCAGCAGCTCGGGACTAGACCAAGAGACCCAGTACTTC,CASSSGLDQETQYF
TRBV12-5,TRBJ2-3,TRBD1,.,TGTGCTAGTGGTTTGGTTTGGCAACCGGGACAGGGCACAGATACGCAGTATTTT,CASGLVWQPGQGTDTQYF
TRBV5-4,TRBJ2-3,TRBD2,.,TGTGCCAGCAGCTTGGGACTAGCGAGAGATACGCAGTATTTT,CASSLGLARDTQYF
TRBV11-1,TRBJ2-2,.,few,TGTGCCAGCAGCTTAACGAGTACCGGGGAGCTGTTTTTT,CASSLTSTGELFF
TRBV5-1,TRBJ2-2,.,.,TGCGCCAGCTCGGGAGAGAACACCGGGGAGCTGTTTTTT,CASSGENTGELFF
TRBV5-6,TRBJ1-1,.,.,TGTGCCAGCAGCTTGCCGGACAGAGGCACTGAAGCTTTCTTT,CASSLPDRGTEAFF
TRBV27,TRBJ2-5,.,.,TGTGCCAGCAGCCACCTGAGGGAGACCCAGTACTTC,CASSHLRETQYF
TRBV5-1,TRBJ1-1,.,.,TGCGCCAGCAGCTTGGGCGGGAGGGACACTGAAGCTTTCTTT,CASSLGGRDTEAFF
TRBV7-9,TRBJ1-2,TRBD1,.,TGTGCCAGCAGCTCAAGGGGGCGCGATGGCTACACCTTC,CASSSRGRDGYTF
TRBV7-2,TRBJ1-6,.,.,TGTGCCAGCAGCTTAGCAGCATGGAGGTCCTCGAGGAATTCACCCCTCCACTTT,CASSLAAWRSSRNSPLHF
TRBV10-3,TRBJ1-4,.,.,TGTGCCATCAGTGAGTCCGGGAGCCGTAATGAAAAACTGTTTTTT,CAISESGSRNEKLFF
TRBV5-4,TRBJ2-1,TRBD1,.,TGTGCCAGCAGCCCCTCATCAGGGGGCCCGTGGAATGAGCAGTTCTTC,CASSPSSGGPWNEQFF
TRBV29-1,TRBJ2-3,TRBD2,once,TGCAGCGTTGAAGAGCGGGGGACCTGGGGAGATACGCAGTATTTT,CSVEERGTWGDTQYF
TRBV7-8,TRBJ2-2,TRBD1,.,TGTGCCAGCAGCCAAGGGGGACAGGGGGCAACCGGGGAGCTGTTTTTT,CASSQGGQGATGELFF
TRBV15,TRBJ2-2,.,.,TGTGCCACCAGCCCTCTCCGACGAGGCGGGGAGCTGTTTTTT,CATSPLRRGGELFF
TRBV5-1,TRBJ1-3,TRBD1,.,TGCGCCAGCAGCTTACTACAGGGGATGGCTACTGGAAACACCATATATTTT,CASSLLQGMATGNTIYF
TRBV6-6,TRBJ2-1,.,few,TGTGCCAGCAGTTCGAGAGAGGCCAAATCCTACAATGAGCAGTTCTTC,CASSSREAKSYNEQFF
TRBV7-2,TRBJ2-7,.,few,TGTGCCAGCAGCTGGAGGACAGCGACCTACGAGCAGTACTTC,CASSWRTATYEQYF
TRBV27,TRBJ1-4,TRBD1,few,TGTGCCAGCAGTTTCCAGGGGGTTAATGAAAAACTGTTTTTT,CASSFQGVNEKLFF
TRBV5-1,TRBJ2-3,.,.,TGCGCCAGCAGCCTCGCGGGGAATACGCAGTATTTT,CASSLAGNTQYF
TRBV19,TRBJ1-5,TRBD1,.,TGTGCCAGCTTGGTAGGACAGGGGGCGCCGAGGAGCAATCAGCCCCAGCATTTT,CASLVGQGAPRSNQPQHF
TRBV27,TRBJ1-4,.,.,TGTGCCAGTAAAAGCCCAGGGAATCCTACAACTAATGAAAAACTGTTTTTT,CASKSPGNPTTNEKLFF
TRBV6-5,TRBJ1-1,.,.,TGTGCCAGCAGTTATGAGGGCAAACGCCCAGCTTTCTTT,CASSYEGKRPAFF
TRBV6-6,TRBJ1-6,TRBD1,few,TGTGCCAGCACCCAGGACAGGGACGTCGGCCTCCACTTT,CASTQDRDVGLHF